This record covers a single T cell receptor (beta chain). Antigen specificity is unknown. The junction differs from germline at one of its ends, possibly a read error. The data belong to a study of blood T cells in healthy people across ages. Study observations and caveats: Older individuals had lower TCR beta diversity per million T cells (the decline was roughly linear).

Through a sample-barcoded 5' primer and a J-beta primer mix, a second PCR was run for about 6 to 11 cycles. Each cDNA molecule, via a template-switch adaptor with 12 random nucleotides, was tagged. Using its own MiXCR run on the 5' RACE reads, TCRdb lists one record per CDR3 protein. In the table there are hundreds of thousands of distinct CDR3 sequences, 25% to 30% of which are singletons. CDR3 length equals 12 residues. The chain carries TRBV12-3 or TRBV12-4 and TRBJ1-4; tentative D call: TRBD1 (5 bases). This receptor was taken from an elderly woman in good health. Specimen: blood. The CDR3 nucleotides read TGTGCCAGCAGCCGGGACTCTGAAAAACGGTTTTTT. Translated, it gives CASSRDSEKRFF.